This TCR beta chain was documented in a study of cytotoxic CD8 clonotypes in ibrutinib-treated CLL. In the study overall: Treatment had run for a median roughly 13 months, range 6 to 36, when response samples were taken. Sequenced samples delivered averages of around 260,000 productive templates and some 93,000 productive rearrangements.

V trimming: 1 base; J trimming: 5 bases; junction bases outside the gene matches: 7. The germline V gene encodes CDR1 SGHAT and CDR2 FQNNGV. The CDR3 loop spans 15 amino acids. Study-wide findings and caveats: Sustained-remission patients were sampled at one set of times and progressing patients at different ones.

The targeted sequencing depth was 1 in 200,000 to 1 in 1 million T cells. The method was immunoSEQ multiplex PCR; TCRdb's version includes in-frame clones alone and lacks a portion of them. This table has about 200,000 clones, 75% to 80% appearing once. Details on this clone: Its matching antigen is unknown.

The sequenced sample was PBMCs, obtained after 12 months of ibrutinib treatment. The receptor was isolated from a human donor with chronic lymphocytic leukemia. The gene calls are TRBV11-2 and TRBJ1-1; 7 nucleotides line up with TRBD1. CDR3: CASSLVLGGATEAFF. CDR3 nucleotides: TGTGCCAGCAGCTTAGTCTTAGGGGGCGCGACTGAAGCTTTCTTT.